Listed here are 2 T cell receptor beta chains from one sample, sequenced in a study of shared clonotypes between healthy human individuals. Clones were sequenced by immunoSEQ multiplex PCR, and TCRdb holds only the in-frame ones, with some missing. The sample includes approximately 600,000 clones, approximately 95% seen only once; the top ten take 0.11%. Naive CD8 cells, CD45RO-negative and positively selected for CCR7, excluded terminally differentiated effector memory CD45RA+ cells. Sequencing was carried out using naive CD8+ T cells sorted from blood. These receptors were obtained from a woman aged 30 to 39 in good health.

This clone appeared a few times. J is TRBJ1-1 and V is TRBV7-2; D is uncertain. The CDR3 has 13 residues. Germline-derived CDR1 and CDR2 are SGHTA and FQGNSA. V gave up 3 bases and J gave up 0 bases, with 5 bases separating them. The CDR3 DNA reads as TGTGCCAGCAGCTTTGTAGTGAACACTGAAGCTTTCTTT. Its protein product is CASSFVVNTEAFF.

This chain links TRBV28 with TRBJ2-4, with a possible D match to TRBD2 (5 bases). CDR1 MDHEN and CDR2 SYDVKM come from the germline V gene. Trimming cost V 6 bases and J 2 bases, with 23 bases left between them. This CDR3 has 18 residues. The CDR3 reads CASSNPRRTSGTKNIQYF. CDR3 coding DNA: TGTGCCAGCAGCAACCCACGACGGACCAGCGGAACCAAAAACATTCAGTACTTC. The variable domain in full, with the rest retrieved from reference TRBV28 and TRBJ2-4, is DVKVTQSSRYLVKRTGEKVFLECVQDMDHENMFWYRQDPGLGLRLIYFSYDVKMKEKGDIPEGYSVSREKKERFSLILESASTNQTSMYLCASSNPRRTSGTKNIQYFGAGTRLSVL.